The TCR beta chain described here comes from a study of cytomegalovirus exposure and HLA in healthy donors. There are 16 residues in the CDR3. J was trimmed by 4 bases and V by 6 bases; bases with no gene match: 12. Germline CDR1 is MNHEY and CDR2 is SMNVEV (reference sequence). Sequencing used immunoSEQ multiplex PCR; TCRdb keeps in-frame clones, though not all of them. This sample has some 56,000 clones, with over 85% found just once. This rearrangement joins TRBV27 to TRBJ2-1, with TRBD2 matching over 7 bases. Sequencing used PBMCs. The clonotype originates from a man in his late teens or twenties in good health and CMV-seronegative. The CDR3 spells CASRGEPGLSYNEQFF. CDR3 nucleotide sequence: TGTGCCAGCAGGGGGGAACCGGGACTATCTTACAATGAGCAGTTCTTC.